These 19 T cell receptor beta chains were all obtained from the same sample, sequenced in a study of human T cells and chemical hapten exposure. TCRdb passed the RACE reads through MiXCR, listing each CDR3 protein once. The data show about 39,000 distinct CDR3 sequences, 12% seen once. Time point specified: patch test 3, about 24 weeks after DPC sensitization. Treatment reported: therapeutic diphenylcyclopropenone sensitization with weekly scalp DPC. Sequencing started from total RNA isolated from unfractionated whole blood. Sequencing was performed on whole blood, taken in connection with sensitization to the hapten diphenylcyclopropenone (DPC). Source of these receptors: a woman between 40 and 55 years old with alopecia areata. Some clones in this sample may be carry-over from other donors' samples.

The rearrangement uses TRBV20-1 and TRBJ2-1, with 9 positions matching TRBD2. The CDR3 runs to 14 residues. In germline, CDR1 is DFQATT, CDR2 SNEGSKA (reference sequence). V gave up 6 bases and J gave up 0 bases; unmatched junction bases: 3. The CDR3: CSAAAGGSYNEQFF. In DNA, the CDR3 is TGCAGTGCCGCAGCGGGGGGCTCCTACAATGAGCAGTTCTTC.

This clonotype was counted only a few times. This chain connects TRBV28 to TRBJ1-3; no clear D gene. The CDR3 loop spans 13 amino acids. Looked up from germline, CDR1 is MDHEN and CDR2 is SYDVKM. The V end lost 4 bases, the J end lost 4 bases, and 8 bases lay between the germline ends. The CDR3 is CASSYSGGNTIYF. The CDR3 DNA reads as TGTGCCAGCAGTTACTCGGGAGGAAACACCATATATTTT.

This clonotype came up many times. The rearrangement joins TRBV29-1 to TRBJ1-1, with D unclear. Trimming cost V 7 bases and J 0 bases, with 9 bases left between them. This CDR3 spans 12 amino acids. From germline, CDR1 is SQVTM and CDR2 ANQGSEA. The CDR3 loop is CSAHSMNTEAFF. The CDR3 DNA reads as TGCAGCGCCCATAGTATGAACACTGAAGCTTTCTTT.

This clonotype was seen many times. The chain carries TRBV6-2 or TRBV6-3 and TRBJ1-1; tentatively, D is TRBD1 (5 bases). The CDR3 runs 17 residues. CDR1 is MNHEY, CDR2 SVGEGT, per germline. V lost 0 bases, J lost 1 base, and 15 bases lay in between. The CDR3 nucleotides are TGTGCCAGCAGTTACTCGACGGAGGGGACCGAGAACACTGAAGCTTTCTTT. As protein: CASSYSTEGTENTEAFF.

This clonotype was seen a few times. The V call is TRBV9, the J call TRBJ2-1; 13 bases are a match to TRBD2. This CDR3 has 17 residues. Germline V lookup: CDR1 SGDLS, CDR2 YYNGEE. Trimming removed 4 bases from V and 1 base from J; junction bases left unmatched: 5. This chain's CDR3 is CASSSRTSGGSYNEQFF. The CDR3 bases are TGTGCCAGCAGCTCCCGGACTAGCGGGGGATCCTACAATGAGCAGTTCTTC.

The genes are TRBV10-3 and TRBJ2-2, with D uncertain. Germline lookup yields CDR1 ENHRY and CDR2 SYGVKD. CDR3 length: 15 amino acids. Trimming removed 6 bases from V and 3 bases from J, with 14 bases in between. CDR3 loop: CAIRWGLGDTGELFF. CDR3 in DNA: TGTGCCATCAGATGGGGTCTTGGGGACACCGGGGAGCTGTTTTTT.

The V and J genes are TRBV2 and TRBJ1-2; no clear D gene. The V gene lost 6 bases and the J gene lost 5 bases, with 10 bases spanning the gap. Germline loops: CDR1 SNHLY, CDR2 FYNNEI. This CDR3 is built from 12 residues. This CDR3 reads CASRDSTYGYTF. The DNA for the CDR3 is TGTGCCAGCAGGGACTCCACGTATGGCTACACCTTC.

There are a few counts of this clonotype. This sequence joins TRBV29-1 and TRBJ2-2, with D maybe TRBD1 (5 bases). The CDR3 totals 14 residues. V was cut by 7 bases and J by 0 bases, with 12 bases left in between. CDR1 SQVTM and CDR2 ANQGSEA come from the germline V gene. CDR3 region: CSASGSPNTGELFF. CDR3 sequence (DNA): TGCAGCGCCTCAGGGTCACCGAACACCGGGGAGCTGTTTTTT.

Ten or more counts support this clonotype. The chain recombines TRBV28 with TRBJ1-5; D is unresolved. The CDR3 sequence is 14 residues long. Trimming removed 3 bases from V and 3 bases from J, with 9 bases in between. The V gene's germline CDR1 is MDHEN and CDR2 SYDVKM. The CDR3: CASSFLRANQPQHF. In DNA, the CDR3 is TGTGCCAGCAGTTTTCTCCGGGCCAATCAGCCCCAGCATTTT. The full variable domain, completed using reference TRBV28 and TRBJ1-5, is DVKVTQSSRYLVKRTGEKVFLECVQDMDHENMFWYRQDPGLGLRLIYFSYDVKMKEKGDIPEGYSVSREKKERFSLILESASTNQTSMYLCASSFLRANQPQHFGDGTRLSIL.

This chain links TRBV28 with TRBJ2-1; D not resolved. V gave up 6 bases and J gave up 3 bases, with 9 bases separating them. Germline V CDR1 and CDR2: MDHEN, SYDVKM. The CDR3 totals 13 residues. CDR3 nucleotides: TGTGCCAGCAGGCTCCCTGACTACAATGAGCAGTTCTTC. Its protein is CASRLPDYNEQFF.

This chain joins TRBV6-5 and TRBJ2-5; TRBD1 matches 8 bases. Trimming took 6 bases from V and 5 from J; bases not matched to a gene: 5. This CDR3 comprises 13 residues. The germline V gene has CDR1 MNHEY and CDR2 SVGAGI. CDR3 sequence: CASRRQGTETQYF. The CDR3 nucleotides are TGTGCCAGCAGGCGACAGGGGACCGAGACCCAGTACTTC.

The J gene is TRBJ1-6, the V gene TRBV3-1; 8 bases fit TRBD1. The germline gives CDR1 LGHDT, CDR2 YNNKEL (reference sequence). V shed 1 base and J 7 bases; nucleotides not matched to a gene: 3. This CDR3 has 15 amino acids. CDR3 bases: TGTGCCAGCAGCCAAGGGACAGGGCAAAATTCACCCCTCCACTTT. Encoded protein: CASSQGTGQNSPLHF.

This clonotype has a count of ten or more. This chain uses TRBV4-1 with TRBJ2-3; D is unresolved. The CDR3 sequence is 14 residues long. V dropped 1 base and J dropped 7 bases, with 12 bases sitting between them. In germline, CDR1 is MGHRA, CDR2 YSYEKL. CDR3 DNA: TGCGCCAGCAGCCAAGTAAATGAGAGGAATACGCAGTATTTT. Its translation is CASSQVNERNTQYF.

This clonotype showed up just a few times. This chain links TRBV7-2 with TRBJ2-5; D unresolved. V was shortened by 5 bases and J by 1 base, with 17 bases between the two germline ends. Germline V gives CDR1 SGHTA, CDR2 FQGNSA. The CDR3 totals 16 residues. The CDR3 DNA reads TGTGCCAGCAGCGTACAGCCACCGGGCCCCCAAGAGACCCAGTACTTC. Translated, it gives CASSVQPPGPQETQYF.

This clonotype was recorded many times. This sequence joins TRBV10-3 and TRBJ1-5; 9 bases agree with TRBD1. The germline V gene has CDR1 ENHRY and CDR2 SYGVKD. V was clipped by 7 bases and J by 4 bases; unmatched bases: 5. The CDR3 sequence is 14 residues long. For the CDR3, the DNA is TGTGCCATCAAGCGACAGGGGGAGAATCAGCCCCAGCATTTT. It is translated as CAIKRQGENQPQHF.

V and J are TRBV28 and TRBJ1-1; unclear D gene. Trimming removed 6 bases at V and 0 bases at J, with 11 bases between. The CDR3 is made up of 14 amino acids. Germline V gives CDR1 MDHEN, CDR2 SYDVKM. CDR3: CASRIDHMNTEAFF. The CDR3 DNA reads as TGTGCCAGCAGGATTGACCATATGAACACTGAAGCTTTCTTT.

This clonotype was seen ten or more times. This chain joins TRBV11-2 and TRBJ2-5; 9 bases are a match to TRBD2. J lost 1 base, V lost 1 base, and 4 bases had no gene match. The CDR3 runs to 16 residues. Per the germline V gene, CDR1 is SGHAT and CDR2 is FQNNGV. CDR3 protein: CASSLVGGRAQETQYF. Here the CDR3 DNA reads TGTGCCAGCAGCTTAGTGGGCGGGAGGGCCCAAGAGACCCAGTACTTC.

This clonotype was picked up many times. This rearrangement joins TRBV5-5 to TRBJ1-5; D is uncertain. The CDR3 covers 12 residues. V was cut by 0 bases and J by 7 bases, with 5 bases left in between. CDR1 is SGHKS, CDR2 YYEKEE, per germline (reference sequence). DNA for the CDR3: TGTGCCAGCAGCTTGGATGGGCAGCCCCAGCATTTT. It codes for CASSLDGQPQHF.

This chain joins TRBV6-2 or TRBV6-3 and TRBJ2-2, with D possibly being TRBD1 (6 bases). Trimming took off 2 bases at V and 1 base at J, with 14 bases between the two ends. Per germline, CDR1 MNHEY and CDR2 SVGEGT. The CDR3 sequence is 17 residues long. The CDR3 spells CASSYPPGQLNTGELFF. Here the CDR3 DNA reads TGTGCCAGCAGTTACCCCCCCGGACAGCTGAACACCGGGGAGCTGTTTTTT.